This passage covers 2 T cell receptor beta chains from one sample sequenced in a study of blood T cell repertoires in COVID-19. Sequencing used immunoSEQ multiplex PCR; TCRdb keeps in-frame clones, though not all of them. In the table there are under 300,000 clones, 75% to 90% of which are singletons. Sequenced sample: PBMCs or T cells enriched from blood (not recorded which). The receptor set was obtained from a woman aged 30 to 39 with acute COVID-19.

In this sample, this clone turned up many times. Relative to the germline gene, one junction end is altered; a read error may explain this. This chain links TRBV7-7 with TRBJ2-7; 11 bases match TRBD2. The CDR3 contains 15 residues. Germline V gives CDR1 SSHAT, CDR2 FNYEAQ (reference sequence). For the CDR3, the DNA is TGTGCTAGCAGCTCTCTAGCGGGGGGAGGCTACGAGCAGTACTTC. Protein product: CASSSLAGGGYEQYF. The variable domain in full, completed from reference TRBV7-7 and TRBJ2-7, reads GAGVSQSPRYKVTKRGQDVTLRCDPISSHATLYWYQQALGQGPEFLTYFNYEAQPDKSGLPSDRFSAERPEGSISTLTIQRTEQRDSAMYRCASSSLAGGGYEQYFGPGTRLTVT.

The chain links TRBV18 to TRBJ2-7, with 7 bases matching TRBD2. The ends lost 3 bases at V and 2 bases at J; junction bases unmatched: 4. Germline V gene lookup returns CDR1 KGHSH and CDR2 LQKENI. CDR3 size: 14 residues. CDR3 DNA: TGTGCCAGCTCACCCGGGGGAGGGGCCTACGAGCAGTACTTC. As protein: CASSPGGGAYEQYF.